This T cell receptor beta chain was documented in a study of blood T cell repertoires in COVID-19. Here immunoSEQ multiplex PCR was the method, and the copy in TCRdb shows in-frame clones only, minus some. The sample shows under 200,000 clones, around 77% of them seen only once. The CDR3 is 17 amino acids. Germline CDR1 is LNHDA and CDR2 is SQIVND (reference sequence). The ends were cut back, 4 bases at V and 5 bases at J, with 23 bases in the middle. This clone was detected only a few times. Source material: peripheral blood. The chain employs TRBV19 and TRBJ1-1; weak D call: TRBD1 (6 bases). The TCR comes from a man between 65 and 85 years old with acute or convalescent COVID-19. The CDR3 DNA follows: TGTGCCAGTAGTACGCCGTCGTCAGGGGCGATGGGAACTGAAGCTTTCTTT. Encoded protein: CASSTPSSGAMGTEAFF.